This entry is about one TCR beta chain. Original data processing: By means of reference gene primer amplification, nucleated cell counts were estimated. Sequencing used immunoSEQ multiplex PCR; TCRdb keeps in-frame clones, though not all of them. That table furnishes V, J and clone size, whereas the DNA furnished D and trimming. The data show approximately 160,000 clones, roughly 84% seen once. The length of the CDR3 is 14 residues. Germline V gives CDR1 MNHEY, CDR2 SVGAGI. V lost 5 bases, J lost 4 bases, and 14 bases lay in between. This entry is derived from a study of blood T cell repertoires in COVID-19. Study summary: Samples taken during acute and convalescent COVID-19 were collected in the United States, Italy and Spain. T cells, B-cell-depleted T cells, or PBMCs provided the cDNA or gDNA that served as material.

V is TRBV6-5 and J is TRBJ1-1, with D perhaps TRBD1 (5 bases). This TCR was sampled from a woman in her fifties or sixties with acute or convalescent COVID-19. Sequencing was done on a sample of peripheral blood. Here the CDR3 reads CASSRDPTGTEAFF. CDR3 DNA: TGTGCCAGCAGTCGAGATCCAACAGGCACTGAAGCTTTCTTT.